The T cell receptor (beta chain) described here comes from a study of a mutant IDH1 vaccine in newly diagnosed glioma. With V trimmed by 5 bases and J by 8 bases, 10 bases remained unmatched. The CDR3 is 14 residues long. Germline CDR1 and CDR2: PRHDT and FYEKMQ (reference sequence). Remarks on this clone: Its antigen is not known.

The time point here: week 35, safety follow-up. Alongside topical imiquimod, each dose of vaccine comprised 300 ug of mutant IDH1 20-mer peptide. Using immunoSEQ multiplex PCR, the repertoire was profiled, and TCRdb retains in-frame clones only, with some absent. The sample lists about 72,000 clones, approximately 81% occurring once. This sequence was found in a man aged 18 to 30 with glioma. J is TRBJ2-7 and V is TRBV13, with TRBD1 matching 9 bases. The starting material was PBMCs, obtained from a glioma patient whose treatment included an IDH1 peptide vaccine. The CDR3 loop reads CASSDPGQGLKQYF. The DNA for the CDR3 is TGTGCCAGCAGCGACCCGGGACAGGGTCTCAAGCAGTACTTC.